Listed below are T cell receptor beta chains from one sample, sequenced in a study of T cell responses to AZD1222 COVID-19 vaccine. TCRdb's table, derived via immunoSEQ multiplex PCR, lists solely in-frame clones and lacks some. Among 97,000 or so clones listed, 80% to 95% were seen once. The material was peripheral blood, obtained 28 days after the second AZD1222 dose. The source of these receptors is an adult who received the AZD1222 COVID-19 vaccine. Each CDR3 is given with its conserved first and last residue. Fields, in order: D gene, V gene, clone size, J gene, CDR3 length, CDR3 DNA, CDR3 protein. The D gene is left open where the match is weak. Clone size is shown for a subset of rows, as once, few, many or a class of expanded clone.

>.|TRBV4-1|.|TRBJ2-2|15
TGCGCCAGCAGCCAAGGACTTTTGAACACCGGGGAGCTGTTTTTT
CASSQGLLNTGELFF
>.|TRBV6-1|.|TRBJ2-4|19
TGTGCCAGCAGGGAACCTAGGGGCCAAACAGGGAGCGGGGAAAACATTCAGTACTTC
CASREPRGQTGSGENIQYF
>TRBD1|TRBV28|.|TRBJ2-5|14
TGTGCCAGCAGTCTCGGACAGGAGCAAGAGACCCAGTACTTC
CASSLGQEQETQYF
>TRBD1|TRBV12-3/TRBV12-4|.|TRBJ1-4|13
TGTGCCAGCAGTTTGGGACAGGGAGAAAAACTGTTTTTT
CASSLGQGEKLFF
>TRBD2|TRBV11-3|.|TRBJ2-5|15
TGTGCCAGCAGCCCAAGCGGGGCTGGATACGAGACCCAGTACTTC
CASSPSGAGYETQYF
>TRBD2|TRBV7-9|.|TRBJ2-1|18
TGTGCCAGCAGCCTCCCGCGAAGCGGGAGGAAGCGGTACAATGAGCAGTTCTTC
CASSLPRSGRKRYNEQFF
>.|TRBV5-1|.|TRBJ1-4|15
TGCGCCAGCAGCTTGGTATACAGGACTAATGAAAAACTGTTTTTT
CASSLVYRTNEKLFF
>.|TRBV7-7|.|TRBJ2-7|15
TGTGCCAGCAGCCTTCAGACGGGGAGCTCCTACGAGCAGTACTTC
CASSLQTGSSYEQYF
>.|TRBV5-1|few|TRBJ2-7|13
TGCGCCAGCAGCTACAGGGATGGCTACGAGCAGTACTTC
CASSYRDGYEQYF
>.|TRBV7-9|once|TRBJ1-4|15
TGTGCCAGCAGCCCCCGGGGGGGCGCTAATGAAAAACTGTTTTTT
CASSPRGGANEKLFF
>.|TRBV18|.|TRBJ1-2|13
TGTGCCAGCTCACGGGACGTGGGTTATGGCTACACCTTC
CASSRDVGYGYTF
>TRBD1|TRBV3-1/TRBV3-2|few|TRBJ1-1|14
TGTGCCAGCAGCTTTAGGACAGGCCAGGCTGAAGCTTTCTTT
CASSFRTGQAEAFF
>TRBD1|TRBV19|.|TRBJ1-5|17
TGTGCCAGTAGTATAGTATTCAGCAGGGGGAGCAATCAGCCCCAGCATTTT
CASSIVFSRGSNQPQHF
>.|TRBV10-2|.|TRBJ1-4|13
TGCGCCAGCAGCCCAGCGAACTCGGAAAAACTGTTTTTT
CASSPANSEKLFF
>.|TRBV4-1|few|TRBJ2-7|14
TGCGCCAGCAGCCAAGGGCTGATCCCCTACGAGCAGTACTTC
CASSQGLIPYEQYF
>TRBD1|TRBV7-9|.|TRBJ2-7|18
TGTGCCAGCAGCTTCGGGACAGCCGAACAGACGGCGAAACTCGAGCAGTACTTC
CASSFGTAEQTAKLEQYF
>.|TRBV7-6|.|TRBJ2-5|13
TGTGCCAGCAGCTCTCGCTACCAAGAGACCCAGTACTTC
CASSSRYQETQYF
>TRBD2|TRBV5-1|.|TRBJ2-4|19
TGCGCCAGCAGCGAATCCGGGACTAGCGGGAGTGGGGCCAAAAACATTCAGTACTTC
CASSESGTSGSGAKNIQYF
>TRBD2|TRBV27|.|TRBJ2-2|17
TGTGCCAGCAGTTTACTTGGACTAGCGGGAGTAGGCGGGGAGCTGTTTTTT
CASSLLGLAGVGGELFF
>.|TRBV28|.|TRBJ2-7|12
TGTGCCAGCCCGGGGGACAGATACGAGCAGTACTTC
CASPGDRYEQYF
>.|TRBV28|.|TRBJ1-2|14
TGTGCCAGCAGTTTGCCCAGGGTGCTGGCTGGCTACACCTTC
CASSLPRVLAGYTF
>.|TRBV15|.|TRBJ1-4|14
TGTGCCACCAGCAGAGACAGGGGAGCTGAAAAACTGTTTTTT
CATSRDRGAEKLFF
>.|TRBV23-1|.|TRBJ2-4|16
TGCGCCAGCACCAGAGGCTGTGAGCGAGCCAAAAACATTCAGTACTTC
CASTRGCERAKNIQYF
>.|TRBV19|.|TRBJ1-5|16
TGTGCCAGTAGTGGGGTCGGGGGAAGGGGAAATCAGCCCCAGCATTTT
CASSGVGGRGNQPQHF
>.|TRBV19|once|TRBJ2-2|13
TGTGCCAGTAGTTTGTCTCCCTTCGGGGAGCTGTTTTTT
CASSLSPFGELFF
>.|TRBV6-5|.|TRBJ2-2|15
TGTGCCAGCAGTAAACGGGCGGCGGCCACCGGGGAGCTGTTTTTT
CASSKRAAATGELFF
>TRBD2|TRBV10-3|.|TRBJ2-1|11
TGTGCCATCCGCGGGAGGGATGAGCAGTTCTTC
CAIRGRDEQFF
>.|TRBV5-1|once|TRBJ1-3|15
TGCGCCAGCAGCTTTTCTGACAATACTGGAAACACCATATATTTT
CASSFSDNTGNTIYF
>.|TRBV24-1|.|TRBJ1-1|13
TGTGCCACCAGTGATCACGTGAACACTGAAGCTTTCTTT
CATSDHVNTEAFF
>.|TRBV9|.|TRBJ1-1|15
TGTGCCAGCAGCTTGGGGACCAGACGGGGAACTGAAGCTTTCTTT
CASSLGTRRGTEAFF
>.|TRBV10-2|.|TRBJ1-5|16
TGCGCCAGCAGTGAGAGGGCGGGGGGCGCAGGTCAGCCCCAGCATTTT
CASSERAGGAGQPQHF
>.|TRBV11-2|.|TRBJ1-5|15
TGTGCCAGCAGCTTATATGGGGGTAGCAATCAGCCCCAGCATTTT
CASSLYGGSNQPQHF
>TRBD1|TRBV20-1|.|TRBJ2-7|15
TGCAGTGCTAGTAGACCGGCAGGGGGTTCCCACGAGCAGTACTTC
CSASRPAGGSHEQYF
>.|TRBV3-1/TRBV3-2|few|TRBJ1-2|13
TGTGCCAGCAGCCAAGATAAAGGGAAAGGCTACACCTTC
CASSQDKGKGYTF
>.|TRBV6-5|.|TRBJ1-1|14
TGTGCCAGCAGAACAACTGGGTCTCGCACTGAAGCTTTCTTT
CASRTTGSRTEAFF
>.|TRBV19|.|TRBJ1-2|14
TGTGCCAGTAGTATATACGGCGGTAACTATGGCTACACCTTC
CASSIYGGNYGYTF
>.|TRBV6-1|once|TRBJ1-1|13
TGTGCCAGCAGTGAGGGGTGGCACACTGAAGCTTTCTTT
CASSEGWHTEAFF
>.|TRBV12-3/TRBV12-4|.|TRBJ1-1|11
TGTGCCAGCAGTTTCGGGGGGCACGCTTTCTTT
CASSFGGHAFF
>.|TRBV28|.|TRBJ1-2|12
TGTGCCAGCAAAGGACCTCCCTATGGCTACACCTTC
CASKGPPYGYTF
>.|TRBV12-3/TRBV12-4|.|TRBJ1-1|13
TGTGCCAGCAGCCCGACAGGGAACACTGAAGCTTTCTTT
CASSPTGNTEAFF
>.|TRBV27|.|TRBJ1-4|15
TGTGCCAGCACCACTAACAGCGCAACTAATGAAAAACTGTTTTTT
CASTTNSATNEKLFF
>.|TRBV10-3|.|TRBJ2-1|15
TGTGCCATCGGGGCCGGAGGGGGGTTCTACAATGAGCAGTTCTTC
CAIGAGGGFYNEQFF
>TRBD2|TRBV10-2|few|TRBJ2-7|13
TGCGCCAGCACGGCGGGGGGACTCTACGAGCAGTACTTC
CASTAGGLYEQYF
>TRBD1|TRBV4-2|.|TRBJ2-5|15
TGTGCCAGCAGCCAAGGCCCGGACAGGGGGGAGACCCAGTACTTC
CASSQGPDRGETQYF
>.|TRBV30|.|TRBJ2-7|13
TGTGCCTGGGACAGGGGAGGGGTCTACGAGCAGTACTTC
CAWDRGGVYEQYF
>TRBD2|TRBV7-2|.|TRBJ2-2|15
TGTGCCAGCAGCTTAGTGGCGGGAGGGGCCGGGGAGCTGTTTTTT
CASSLVAGGAGELFF
>.|TRBV28|.|TRBJ1-1|14
TGTGCCAGCAGTCCCAGCCTTCCCTTGGGGCGAGCTTTCTTT
CASSPSLPLGRAFF
>.|TRBV28|.|TRBJ1-5|15
TGTGCCAGCAGTCCCGAGACAGGCTCCAATCAGCCCCAGCATTTT
CASSPETGSNQPQHF